This TCR beta chain is from a study of shared clonotypes between healthy human individuals (dated by TCRdb to 2018 to 2021). The study in broad terms: The cohort comprised a couple of women and a few men aged 18 to 49 years. For each donor, three plates each were used for CD4 naive and CD4 memory, two plates were used for CD8 naive, and one plate was used for CD8 memory. To estimate repertoire size and how much clonotype sharing occurs between individuals, the study deeply sequenced the blood TCR repertoires of five healthy adults. To increase sequencing depth and limit assay-specific biases, TCR repertoire library preparation and sequencing were carried out by different laboratories using diverse techniques. Leukapheresis yielded between about 0.9 and 10 billion PBMCs per donor. Here is what the overall study found, with its caveats: Sharing across a handful of donors was observed for around 5% of naive CD4, around 3.5% of naive CD8, over 2% of memory CD4, and roughly 0.43% of memory CD8 clonotypes. Incomplete sequencing was indicated by rarefaction of sorted-subset datasets, despite the large sequencing depth. Estimated clonotype richness was generally larger for naive than for memory subsets. Because the study included only a small number of donors, the genetic and exposure-history diversity represented was limited. Sampling was restricted to blood, and TCR repertoires in tissues likely differ from the TCR repertoires found in blood. Compared with non-shared clonotypes, clonotypes shared by all four sorted-subset donors had higher generation probabilities. Pairwise subsampling led to the expectation that sequencing depth would affect the degree of clonotype sharing among donors.

Taken from the germline V gene, the CDR1 and CDR2 loops are MNHEY and SVGAGI. After removal of 5 bases from V and 7 bases from J, the junction retains 1 base not matched to a gene. The CDR3 runs 12 residues from the cysteine to the phenylalanine. CDR3 DNA only is kept here, 36 bases in frame from base 1. For the CD8 naive samples, CD45RO-negative cells were positively selected for CCR7, yielding a CD45RA+CCR7+ population from which TemRA cells were excluded. The donors were healthy, HIV-negative adults who had no recently reported acute infections or vaccinations. All donors were Caucasian adults living in Nashville, Tennessee, USA. Blood was collected by leukapheresis, and PBMCs were isolated by Ficoll-Histopaque density gradient centrifugation and then cryopreserved in liquid nitrogen vapor phase. Analytical flow cytometry was used to check the purity and quantity of each magnetically sorted T cell population. Each sorted fraction had its genomic DNA isolated and then quantified by UV absorbance on a Nanodrop 2000c.

Using the deep immunoSEQ assay, TCR CDR3 regions were amplified from genomic DNA by multiplex PCR. Extracted genomic DNA from each cell subset was spread evenly across all wells of several immunoSEQ 96-well plates, with each plate serving as a replicate. For sorted subsets, each replicate PCR was loaded with about 0.2 ug genomic DNA, equivalent to 32,000 or so T cell genomes. Purified libraries were quantified with a Qubit 3.0 fluorometer, sized on a Bioanalyzer 2100, and re-quantified with the KAPA Library Quantification kit. Every immunoSEQ 96-well plate was sequenced on a separate single-read 150-cycle Illumina NextSeq 550 flow cell. The published analysis was carried out like this. Because only junctional sequences without quality scores were contained in the immunoSEQ output, filtering matching that applied to full-length reads could not be performed. To assign V/J genes and CDR3, sequences were annotated using PyIR, a Python wrapper for IgBLAST v1.9, with IMGT germline references. Any read was removed if the V/J assignment was weak (E-value above 1e-6), the CDR3 was missing, or the read contained stop codons, out-of-frame junctions, or ambiguous translated residues. V3J clonotypes were defined as sequences sharing the same inferred V gene, J gene, and CDR3 amino acid sequence. The percentage overlap between two repertoires was calculated by dividing the number of shared unique clonotypes by the size of the smaller repertoire. RTK rarefaction, the Chao1 estimator, and Recon v2.1 estimates of unobserved clonotypes were used to assess repertoire richness. For all TCRbeta clonotypes obtained by the gDNA method from four donors, generation probabilities were computed with OLGA. Imported from immuneACCESS, the table was reduced by TCRdb to in-frame sequences with V and J called. These copies leave out some clones; in studies compared against another copy, an unresolved V gene accounts for under half, and the cause of the remainder is not known. That table supplies the V and J calls and clone size; D and trimming were determined from the DNA. The sample records about 2,200,000 clones, 93% of which are singletons. The biggest ten clones account for 1.7% of the sample.

This clone was detected a few times. It has no known antigen specificity. Base-call qualities are not available, and no considerably larger clone is one nucleotide away. Distinct nucleotide sequences in the sample also encode this CDR3. This chain joins TRBV6-5 to TRBJ1-5, with 8 bases in between that match TRBD1. This receptor was identified in a man between 18 and 35 years old in good health. Some clones in this sample may be carry-over from other donors' samples. The sequencing input was naive CD8+ T cells from PBMCs. The label giving this sample's cell subset or site can be read as: CD45RA+CCR7+. The DNA is as follows: TGTGCCAGCAGTGACAGGGGACAGCCCCAGCATTTT. It encodes CASSDRGQPQHF.